This entry lists 22 T cell receptor beta chains sequenced from one sample in a study of OX40 agonist ivuxolimab in advanced cancers. This table comes from immunoSEQ multiplex PCR, and its TCRdb copy is limited to in-frame clones, with some not included. This table holds fewer than 80,000 clones, around 88% found once. The input for sequencing was CD4+ or CD8+ T cells sorted from blood, taken in a trial of the OX40 agonist ivuxolimab. These receptors all come from an adult with an advanced solid tumor such as melanoma, head and neck, liver or kidney cancer.

This chain links TRBV7-7 with TRBJ2-3, with D possibly matching TRBD2 (6 bases). CDR1 is SSHAT, CDR2 FNYEAQ, per germline (reference sequence). CDR3 length: 15 amino acids. V was trimmed by 5 bases and J by 1 base, leaving 13 bases between them. Here the CDR3 DNA reads TGTGCCAGCAGCCCGGACGGCGGGGGCACAGATACGCAGTATTTT. Amino acid sequence: CASSPDGGGTDTQYF.

The chain is built from TRBV7-8 and TRBJ2-1, with a possible D match to TRBD2 (5 bases). Germline V gives CDR1 SGHVS, CDR2 FQNEAQ. V lost 2 bases, J lost 1 base, and 12 bases lay in between. This CDR3 comprises 16 residues. This CDR3 reads CASSLLGVGSYNEQFF. CDR3 DNA: TGTGCCAGCAGCTTACTCGGGGTGGGGTCCTACAATGAGCAGTTCTTC.

This sequence joins TRBV18 and TRBJ2-2; D remains unclear. The CDR3 contains 15 residues. V dropped 0 bases and J dropped 5 bases, with 10 bases sitting between them. Germline loops: CDR1 KGHSH, CDR2 LQKENI. The CDR3 sequence: CASSPPTGHTGELFF. The CDR3 DNA follows: TGTGCCAGCTCACCACCGACGGGTCATACCGGGGAGCTGTTTTTT.

This chain uses TRBV6-9 with TRBJ1-6; TRBD1 might be the D (5 bases). This CDR3 contains 20 residues. From germline, CDR1 is MNHGY and CDR2 SVAAGI. V gave up 6 bases and J gave up 8 bases, with 32 bases separating them. The CDR3 nucleotides are TGTGCCAGCAGCCCCGGGACCCGCGTGGATTGTAAGTCTAGTGATTCACCCCTCCACTTT. It encodes CASSPGTRVDCKSSDSPLHF.

This chain joins TRBV5-6 and TRBJ1-5, with TRBD1 matching 7 bases. Trimming took 4 bases from V and 6 from J; bases not matched to a gene: 10. The CDR3 sequence is 15 residues long. Germline V gene data show CDR1 as SGHDT and CDR2 as YYEEEE. CDR3 DNA sequence: TGTGCCAGCAGCCCTATCAGGGGGTTTCGTCAGCCCCAGCATTTT. It translates to CASSPIRGFRQPQHF.

This chain connects TRBV25-1 to TRBJ2-2; D gene uncertain. Trimming stripped 1 base from V and 0 bases from J, with 9 bases between. Germline-derived CDR1 and CDR2 are MGHDK and SYGVNS. The CDR3 is made up of 16 amino acids. DNA for the CDR3: TGTGCCAGCAGTGAATCTGACACGGCGAACACCGGGGAGCTGTTTTTT. It specifies CASSESDTANTGELFF.

The chain has TRBV5-6 and TRBJ2-7; 7 bases align to TRBD1. CDR1 is SGHDT and CDR2 is YYEEEE in the germline V gene. Losses at the gene ends were 6 bases for V and 5 bases for J; bases not matched to a gene: 11. The CDR3 length is 14 residues. This chain's CDR3 is CASIQTGSSHEQYF. Here the CDR3 DNA reads TGTGCCAGCATCCAGACAGGGTCGTCCCACGAGCAGTACTTC.

The chain uses TRBV10-1 and TRBJ1-1, with 7 bases that match TRBD1. Germline V gene data show CDR1 as WNHNN and CDR2 as SYGVQD (reference sequence). J was trimmed by 2 bases and V by 8 bases; bases with no gene match: 5. This CDR3 is built from 13 residues. The CDR3 protein is CASAQGVNTEAFF. The CDR3 DNA reads as TGCGCCAGCGCCCAGGGGGTCAACACTGAAGCTTTCTTT.

The chain joins TRBV18 to TRBJ2-7; the match to TRBD2 covers 7 bases. Germline V lookup: CDR1 KGHSH, CDR2 LQKENI. V lost 0 bases and J lost 0; bases outside the gene matches: 5. The CDR3 contains 16 residues. The CDR3 nucleotides are TGTGCCAGCTCACCACCGGCGGGGGACTCCTCCTACGAGCAGTACTTC. Its protein product is CASSPPAGDSSYEQYF.

V is TRBV5-1 and J is TRBJ2-4; 7 bases map to TRBD1. The CDR3 loop spans 16 amino acids. The V segment lost 4 bases and the J segment 0 bases; nucleotides outside the gene matches: 7. Germline assignment: CDR1 SGHRS and CDR2 YFSETQ. CDR3 sequence reads: CASSTGQTLAKNIQYF. CDR3 in DNA: TGCGCCAGCAGCACGGGACAGACTCTAGCCAAAAACATTCAGTACTTC.

The V call is TRBV2, the J call TRBJ1-2; no reliable D call. This CDR3 region has 13 residues. The V gene lost 6 bases and the J gene lost 14 bases, with 22 bases spanning the gap. CDR1 is SNHLY, CDR2 FYNNEI, per germline. The CDR3 here is CASRTTADAFMTF. The CDR3 bases are TGTGCCAGCAGAACGACTGCGGATGCGTTTATGACCTTC.

The chain uses TRBV7-9 and TRBJ2-5; TRBD2 aligns across 10 bases. The CDR3 is 13 amino acids. Germline CDR1 and CDR2: SEHNR and FQNEAQ (reference sequence). J lost 2 bases, V lost 10 bases, and 4 bases had no gene match. CDR3 DNA: TGTGCCACTAGCGGGGGAGCTCAAGAGACCCAGTACTTC. It translates to CATSGGAQETQYF.

The CDR3 here is CASSILYQPQHF. The CDR3 bases are TGTGCCAGTAGTATTCTCTACCAGCCCCAGCATTTT. The chain links TRBV19 to TRBJ1-5; D gene uncertain. The CDR3 contains 12 residues. The V gene's germline CDR1 is LNHDA and CDR2 SQIVND (reference sequence). The ends were cut back, 3 bases at V and 7 bases at J, with 7 bases in the middle.

This sequence joins TRBV19 and TRBJ2-7; D unresolved. V was pared by 3 bases and J by 3 bases, with 9 bases between. The CDR3 length is 13 residues. CDR1 is LNHDA and CDR2 is SQIVND in the germline V gene (reference sequence). CDR3 bases: TGTGCCAGTAGTATTCGTGATGTCTACGAGCAGTACTTC. It translates to CASSIRDVYEQYF.

This clone appeared once. The chain is built from TRBV11-2 and TRBJ2-2; D is possibly TRBD2 (6 bases). CDR3 length equals 15 residues. From germline, CDR1 is SGHAT and CDR2 FQNNGV. Trimming stripped 1 base from V and 2 bases from J, with 8 bases between. CDR3: CASSLGGVNTGELFF. CDR3 sequence (DNA): TGTGCCAGCAGCTTAGGGGGGGTTAACACCGGGGAGCTGTTTTTT.

The chain combines TRBV5-1 with TRBJ2-3; TRBD2 aligns across 7 bases. The CDR3 extends over 15 amino acids. With V trimmed by 3 bases and J by 6 bases, 10 bases remained unmatched. Germline V CDR1 and CDR2: SGHRS, YFSETQ. The DNA of the CDR3 is TGCGCCAGCAGCTCCCTTGGACTAGATGGTGATACGCAGTATTTT. This gives the protein CASSSLGLDGDTQYF. Full variable domain (missing parts from reference TRBV5-1 and TRBJ2-3): KAGVTQTPRYLIKTRGQQVTLSCSPISGHRSVSWYQQTPGQGLQFLFEYFSETQRNKGNFPGRFSGRQFSNSRSEMNVSTLELGDSALYLCASSSLGLDGDTQYFGPGTRLTVL.

The V and J genes are TRBV9 and TRBJ1-2; 8 bases fit TRBD1. V was pared by 4 bases and J by 8 bases, with 10 bases of the junction left unmatched. Looked up from germline, CDR1 is SGDLS and CDR2 is YYNGEE. The CDR3 spans 14 residues. The CDR3 region is CASSQGQGASGYTF. CDR3 sequence (DNA): TGTGCCAGCAGCCAAGGCCAGGGGGCTTCAGGCTACACCTTC.

The genes are TRBV11-2 and TRBJ1-4; D gene ambiguous. Per the germline V gene, CDR1 is SGHAT and CDR2 is FQNNGV. This CDR3 is 13 amino acids long. Trimming stripped 2 bases from V and 5 bases from J, with 6 bases between. CDR3 sequence reads: CASSLSRNEKLFF. The CDR3, as DNA: TGTGCCAGCAGCTTATCTAGAAATGAAAAACTGTTTTTT.

The chain employs TRBV5-5 and TRBJ2-7, with D uncertain. Per germline, CDR1 SGHKS and CDR2 YYEKEE (reference sequence). This CDR3 is 15 amino acids long. V was trimmed by 0 bases and J by 3 bases, leaving 13 bases between them. The CDR3 is CASSLGPQSLYEQYF. CDR3 nucleotides: TGTGCCAGCAGCTTGGGGCCTCAGAGCCTCTACGAGCAGTACTTC.

This chain joins TRBV5-1 and TRBJ2-7, with D possibly TRBD1 on 6 matching bases. CDR3 size: 15 residues. CDR1 is SGHRS and CDR2 is YFSETQ in the germline V gene. Trimming took off 4 bases at V and 3 bases at J, with 17 bases between the two ends. The CDR3 nucleotides are TGCGCCAGCAGCCCGAACCGGGACAACATCTACGAGCAGTACTTC. Its protein is CASSPNRDNIYEQYF.

V is TRBV7-8 and J is TRBJ1-2; tentatively, D is TRBD1 (5 bases). V lost 5 bases and J 4 bases, leaving 11 bases between the germline ends. In germline, CDR1 is SGHVS, CDR2 FQNEAQ. There are 13 residues in the CDR3. The CDR3 region is CASSSDRGYGYTF. Written as DNA, the CDR3 is TGTGCCAGCAGCAGCGACAGAGGCTATGGCTACACCTTC.

The chain links TRBV7-9 to TRBJ2-7; D not certain. Germline V CDR1 and CDR2: SEHNR, FQNEAQ (reference sequence). Trimming took 5 bases from V and 2 from J, leaving 19 bases between them. The CDR3 is 16 residues long. CDR3 DNA: TGTGCCAGCAGCCCCCCAATACGGTTAGGGCCCTACGAGCAGTACTTC. Amino acids: CASSPPIRLGPYEQYF. Drawing the rest from reference TRBV7-9 and TRBJ2-7, the complete variable domain is DTGVSQNPRHKITKRGQNVTFRCDPISEHNRLYWYRQTLGQGPEFLTYFQNEAQLEKSRLLSDRFSAERPKGSFSTLEIQRTEQGDSAMYLCASSPPIRLGPYEQYFGPGTRLTVT.